This T cell receptor (beta chain) was captured by sequencing in a study of neurological immune-mediated disorders. Study-wide points: The greatest TCR clonal expansion occurred in HTLV-1-associated myelopathy and the least in multiple sclerosis, which fell below healthy controls.

V lost 0 bases and J lost 2, with 6 bases in between. Germline V gene data show CDR1 as LGHNA and CDR2 as YSLEER. The CDR3 has 14 residues. This clonotype was counted at least ten times. Antigen specificity is unknown. Via MiXCR, TCRdb re-called the 5' RACE reads, giving one row per CDR3 protein. Among some 38,000 distinct CDR3 sequences, approximately 5% were seen once, and the ten largest hold around 9.7%. Healthy control samples came from blood bank volunteers in Maryland, USA. The clonotype originates from a man in his late teens or twenties in good health. This chain uses TRBV4-3 with TRBJ2-3; D call uncertain. Sequenced: CD4+ T cells from blood. CDR3 bases: TGCGCCAGCAGCCAAGAGGCCCTCACAGATACGCAGTATTTT. This encodes CASSQEALTDTQYF.